Listed here is a single T cell receptor beta chain. Antigen unknown. Trimming took off 1 base at V and 3 bases at J, with 9 bases between the two ends. The V gene's germline CDR1 is SGHVS and CDR2 FNYEAQ. The CDR3 has 14 residues. This sample is part of a study of lymphopenia after photon versus proton radiotherapy. Study-level findings and limits: After the lymphocyte nadir, photon-treated repertoires showed oligoclonal expansion, especially of CD8+ Temra cells. Relative stability marked proton patients; photon patients lost diversity and naive cells. Authors raise, but do not show, better survival with proton therapy.

Libraries were prepared by immunoSEQ multiplex PCR; TCRdb keeps only in-frame clonotypes and omits some of them. The sample has around 150,000 clones, 75% to 90% seen once. This receptor was identified in a man aged 45-60 years with gastric cancer. Sequencing used peripheral blood, obtained from a patient treated with photon-based radiotherapy. The V and J genes are TRBV7-6 and TRBJ1-1; tentatively, D is TRBD1 (5 bases). The CDR3 nucleotides are TGTGCCAGCAGCTTAGGGGGCTGGGACACTGAAGCTTTCTTT. Amino acid sequence: CASSLGGWDTEAFF.